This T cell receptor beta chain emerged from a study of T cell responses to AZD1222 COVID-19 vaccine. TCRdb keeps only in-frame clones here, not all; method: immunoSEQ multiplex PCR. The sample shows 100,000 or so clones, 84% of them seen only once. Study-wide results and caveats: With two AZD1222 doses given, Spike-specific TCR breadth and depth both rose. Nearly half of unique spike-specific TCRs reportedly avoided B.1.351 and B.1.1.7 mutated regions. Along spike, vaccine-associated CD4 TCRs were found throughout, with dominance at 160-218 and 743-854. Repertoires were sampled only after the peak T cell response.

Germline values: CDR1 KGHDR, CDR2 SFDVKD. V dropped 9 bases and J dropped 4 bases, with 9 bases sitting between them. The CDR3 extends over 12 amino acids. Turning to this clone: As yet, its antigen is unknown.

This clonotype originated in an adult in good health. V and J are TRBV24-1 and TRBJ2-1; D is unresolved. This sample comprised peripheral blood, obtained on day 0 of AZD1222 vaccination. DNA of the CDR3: TGTGCCACCGGGAAAGGGTACAATGAGCAGTTCTTC. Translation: CATGKGYNEQFF.